These T cell receptor beta chains were read from a single sample in a study of blood T cell repertoires in COVID-19. The method was immunoSEQ multiplex PCR; TCRdb's version includes in-frame clones alone and lacks a portion of them. The table includes some 180,000 clones, under 90% detected once. The sample taken for sequencing was peripheral blood. The receptors come from a man aged 40-50 years with acute or convalescent COVID-19. Both conserved end residues are part of each CDR3. Fields, in order: J gene, V gene, D gene, clone size, CDR3 protein, CDR3 DNA. D genes are given only for firm matches. A row's size may be missing; if present it is once, few, many or a size class.

TRBJ1-5 TRBV6-6 . once CASSHGRETLRWSNQPQHF TGTGCCAGCAGTCACGGACGGGAAACCCTCAGATGGAGCAATCAGCCCCAGCATTTT
TRBJ2-1 TRBV3-1/TRBV3-2 TRBD2 . CASSLAGASEQFF TGTGCCAGCAGCCTTGCGGGAGCAAGTGAGCAGTTCTTC
TRBJ2-7 TRBV28 . . CASSSAGQIYEQYF TGTGCCAGCAGTTCTGCGGGACAGATCTACGAGCAGTACTTC
TRBJ2-3 TRBV2 TRBD2 . CASKVTSGASDTQYF TGTGCCAGCAAGGTCACTAGCGGGGCCTCAGATACGCAGTATTTT
TRBJ1-4 TRBV5-1 TRBD1 . CATSKGQGITNEKLFF TGCGCCACTTCCAAAGGACAGGGGATAACTAATGAAAAACTGTTTTTT
TRBJ1-5 TRBV3-1/TRBV3-2 TRBD1 . CASSQGPGGQPQHF TGTGCCAGCAGCCAAGGACCAGGGGGCCAGCCCCAGCATTTT
TRBJ2-1 TRBV27 TRBD2 . CASSLLSSGGTDEQFF TGTGCCAGCAGTTTATTAAGTAGCGGGGGTACCGATGAGCAGTTCTTC
TRBJ2-3 TRBV9 . . CASSRGGIGTDTQYF TGTGCCAGCAGCCGTGGGGGGATTGGCACAGATACGCAGTATTTT
TRBJ2-3 TRBV13 TRBD1 . CASSPGQAATDTQYF TGTGCCAGCAGCCCGGGACAGGCGGCCACAGATACGCAGTATTTT
TRBJ1-2 TRBV28 . . CASSLRQDGGYTF TGTGCCAGCAGTTTACGGCAGGATGGGGGCTACACCTTC
TRBJ2-3 TRBV7-2 TRBD2 . CASSLRLAGVSDTQYF TGTGCCAGCAGCTTGCGACTAGCGGGGGTCTCGGATACGCAGTATTTT
TRBJ1-6 TRBV6-1 . . CASSEALQGPWGGSPLHF TGTGCCAGCAGTGAAGCGCTACAGGGACCGTGGGGTGGTTCACCCCTCCACTTT
TRBJ1-2 TRBV4-2 . . CASSHDVLVQTNYGYTF TGTGCCAGCAGCCACGATGTGCTTGTGCAGACTAACTATGGCTACACCTTC
TRBJ1-6 TRBV30 TRBD1 . CAWSEQGPTNSPLHF TGTGCCTGGAGCGAACAGGGGCCAACGAATTCACCCCTCCACTTT
TRBJ1-2 TRBV6-5 TRBD1 . CASSPGTGAGYTF TGTGCCAGCAGTCCCGGGACAGGGGCTGGCTACACCTTC
TRBJ2-4 TRBV29-1 TRBD2 . CSVEVAGGPNIQYF TGCAGCGTTGAAGTAGCGGGGGGGCCAAACATTCAGTACTTC
TRBJ2-1 TRBV5-1 . . CASSLLEQNYNEQFF TGCGCCAGCAGCCTTCTGGAACAGAACTACAATGAGCAGTTCTTC
TRBJ1-2 TRBV7-2 TRBD1 . CASSLTSGGGALNYGYTF TGTGCCAGCAGCTTGACCTCAGGGGGCGGTGCCCTTAACTATGGCTACACCTTC
TRBJ2-3 TRBV5-1 TRBD1 . CASSGTGGADTQYF TGCGCCAGCAGCGGGACAGGGGGCGCAGATACGCAGTATTTT
TRBJ2-7 TRBV6-1 TRBD1 . CASSGVGRQGGLEQYF TGTGCCAGCAGTGGGGTTGGGAGACAGGGTGGTCTCGAGCAGTACTTC
TRBJ2-3 TRBV2 TRBD2 . CAKTSGGTDTQYF TGTGCCAAAACTAGCGGGGGGACAGATACGCAGTATTTT
TRBJ2-5 TRBV30 TRBD2 . CAWSGPGLAGDQETQYF TGTGCCTGGAGCGGACCGGGGCTAGCGGGAGACCAAGAGACCCAGTACTTC
TRBJ2-5 TRBV5-1 . . CASSLSRDSGETQYF TGCGCCAGCAGCTTGTCCAGGGATTCTGGGGAGACCCAGTACTTC
TRBJ1-1 TRBV7-8 . few CASSSNRVRAFF TGTGCCAGCAGCTCCAACAGGGTCCGAGCTTTCTTT
TRBJ1-1 TRBV5-1 . . CASSPTGAANTEAFF TGCGCCAGCAGCCCCACTGGGGCGGCGAACACTGAAGCTTTCTTT
TRBJ1-1 TRBV6-5 . . CASSYGFKGGTEAFF TGTGCCAGCAGTTACGGATTTAAAGGAGGCACTGAAGCTTTCTTT
TRBJ1-2 TRBV7-9 TRBD1 . CASSWDRGRSGYTF TGTGCCAGCAGCTGGGACAGGGGACGGAGTGGCTACACCTTC
TRBJ1-2 TRBV12-3/TRBV12-4 TRBD1 . CASSLSRGIGYTF TGTGCCAGCAGTCTCAGCAGGGGGATTGGCTACACCTTC
TRBJ1-2 TRBV7-2 . . CASSLQVEGSYGYTF TGTGCCAGCAGCTTACAGGTAGAGGGCAGCTATGGCTACACCTTC
TRBJ2-5 TRBV15 . once CATSRDRTSQETQYF TGTGCCACCAGCAGAGATAGGACTTCACAAGAGACCCAGTACTTC
TRBJ2-2 TRBV18 TRBD1 . CASSPLDRGPNGELFF TGTGCCAGCTCACCTCTCGACAGGGGGCCCAACGGGGAGCTGTTTTTT
TRBJ1-1 TRBV19 TRBD1 . CASSFTGGTEAFF TGTGCCAGTAGTTTTACAGGGGGCACTGAAGCTTTCTTT
TRBJ2-3 TRBV7-3 TRBD2 . CASSLSGGTDTQYF TGTGCCAGCAGTCTGAGCGGGGGCACAGATACGCAGTATTTT
TRBJ2-1 TRBV19 . . CASSTQGGPTYNEQFF TGTGCCAGTAGTACGCAGGGTGGCCCTACCTACAATGAGCAGTTCTTC
TRBJ2-1 TRBV28 . . CASKWGLGYNEQFF TGTGCCAGCAAGTGGGGGCTTGGCTACAATGAGCAGTTCTTC
TRBJ2-5 TRBV7-8 TRBD2 few CASSQVASGGWGETQYF TGTGCCAGCAGCCAAGTGGCTAGCGGGGGTTGGGGGGAGACCCAGTACTTC
TRBJ1-2 TRBV29-1 TRBD1 . CSVGDSNYGYTF TGCAGCGTAGGGGACAGTAACTATGGCTACACCTTC
TRBJ2-6 TRBV19 . . CASSISHSGANVLTF TGTGCCAGTAGTATTAGCCACTCTGGGGCCAACGTCCTGACTTTC
TRBJ2-3 TRBV19 . . CASSYRVADTQYF TGTGCCAGTAGTTACAGGGTCGCAGATACGCAGTATTTT
TRBJ2-3 TRBV11-3 TRBD2 . CASSKGTSGTDTQYF TGTGCCAGCAGTAAAGGGACTAGCGGTACAGATACGCAGTATTTT
TRBJ2-1 TRBV2 . . CASSRVATYNEQFF TGTGCCAGCAGCCGTGTTGCTACCTACAATGAGCAGTTCTTC
TRBJ1-1 TRBV7-9 TRBD1 . CASSSNRGRDTEAFF TGTGCCAGCAGCTCAAACAGGGGAAGGGACACTGAAGCTTTCTTT
TRBJ2-3 TRBV10-3 . . CAAKTSTDTQYF TGTGCCGCCAAAACTAGCACAGATACGCAGTATTTT